This is a list of T cell receptor beta chains from one sample in a study of breast tumors, draining lymph nodes, adjacent tissues. TCRdb reanalysed the multiplex PCR reads using MiXCR and keeps one entry per CDR3 protein. The sample lists about 300,000 distinct CDR3 sequences, around 30% occurring once. The sequenced material came from axillary lymph node tissue. The receptors derive from a female donor with breast cancer. Some clones in this sample may be carry-over from other donors' samples. The CDR3 runs from the conserved cysteine through the conserved F or W. The D gene is left open where the match is weak. Part of the rows lack a size; the others show once, few, many or a class for expanded clones.

V gene,D gene,clone size,J gene,CDR3 DNA,CDR3 protein
TRBV5-6,NA,many,TRBJ2-7,TGTGCCAGCAGCCGACGGGGCGGACGCTACGAGCAGTACTTC,CASSRRGGRYEQYF
TRBV5-6,NA,NA,TRBJ2-5,TGTGCTAGCAGCTTGGAGGTTGCCCGGGGATGGCGCGAGATCCAGTACTTC,CASSLEVARGWREIQYF
TRBV7-9,TRBD2,NA,TRBJ2-1,TGTGCCAGCAGCCCCGGGACTAGCGGGACGAGCTCCTGCAATGAGCAGTTCTTC,CASSPGTSGTSSCNEQFF
TRBV19,TRBD1,many,TRBJ2-5,TGTGCCAGTAGTATAGATCTCCTCCGGACAGGGCGGGAGACCCAGTACTTC,CASSIDLLRTGRETQYF
TRBV14,NA,NA,TRBJ2-6,TGTGCCAGCAGCCAAGGGGGAACGGGGGCCGGGCTGTGCTCTGGGGCCAACGTCCTGACTTTC,CASSQGGTGAGLCSGANVLTF
TRBV4-1,NA,many,TRBJ2-1,TGCGCCAGCAGCCAAGTTGGAGTGGGTTACAATGAGCAGTTCTTC,CASSQVGVGYNEQFF
TRBV6-2/TRBV6-3,TRBD2,NA,TRBJ2-1,TGTGCCAGCAGCCTGGGACTAGCGGGAGGGGTGCAGTTCTTC,CASSLGLAGGVQFF
TRBV5-8,NA,many,TRBJ2-5,TGTGCCAGCAGCTTGGGGGGGTCGACGGAGACCCAGTACTTC,CASSLGGSTETQYF
TRBV7-2,NA,many,TRBJ2-3,TGTGCCAGCAGCTTAGTGCCCGCTCGTACAGATACGCAGTATTTT,CASSLVPARTDTQYF
TRBV19,NA,many,TRBJ2-5,TGTGCCAGTAGTGAGGGTCAGGGCTTAGAGACCCAGTACTTC,CASSEGQGLETQYF
TRBV11-2,NA,few,TRBJ2-7,TGTGCCAGCAGCCCAGGGCCTTCCTTACCTTCTAGGTACGAGCAGTACTTC,CASSPGPSLPSRYEQYF
TRBV30,NA,few,TRBJ2-3,TGTGCCTGGAGTGCCAGCACAGATACGCAGTATTTT,CAWSASTDTQYF
TRBV7-9,TRBD2,many,TRBJ2-1,TGTGCCAGCAGCTTAGATTGGACTAGCGGGTTGGGTGCCTACAATGAGCAGTTCTTC,CASSLDWTSGLGAYNEQFF
TRBV19,TRBD1,many,TRBJ1-3,TGTGCCAGTAGTACAGGACAGGCTGGAAACACCATATATTTT,CASSTGQAGNTIYF
TRBV20-1,TRBD2,many,TRBJ2-3,TGCAGTGCTAGAGATCTAAGGCGGGAGGGGTTCGCAGATACGCAGTATTTT,CSARDLRREGFADTQYF
TRBV29-1,TRBD2,many,TRBJ2-3,TGCAGCGTTGACGCTAGCGGGAGCACAGATACGCAGTATTTT,CSVDASGSTDTQYF
TRBV28,NA,few,TRBJ2-6,TGTGCCAGCTTGGGAAGATCTGGGGCCAACGTCCTGACTTTC,CASLGRSGANVLTF
TRBV10-3,NA,many,TRBJ2-7,TGTGCCATCAGTGATCTAGGCGGGGCCTACGAGCAGTACTTC,CAISDLGGAYEQYF